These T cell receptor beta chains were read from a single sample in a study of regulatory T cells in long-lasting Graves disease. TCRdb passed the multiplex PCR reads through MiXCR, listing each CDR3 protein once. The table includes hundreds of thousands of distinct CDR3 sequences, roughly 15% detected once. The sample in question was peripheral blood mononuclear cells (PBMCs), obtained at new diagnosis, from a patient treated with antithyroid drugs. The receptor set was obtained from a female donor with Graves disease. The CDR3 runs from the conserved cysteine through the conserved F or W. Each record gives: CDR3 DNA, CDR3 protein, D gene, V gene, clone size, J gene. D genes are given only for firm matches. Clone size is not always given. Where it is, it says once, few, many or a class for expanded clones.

TGTGCCAGCAGTTACCCGACCGGGACAGGGAGCAATCAGCCCCAGCATTTT | CASSYPTGTGSNQPQHF | TRBD1 | TRBV6-2/TRBV6-3 | many | TRBJ1-5
TGTGCCAGCAGTTATGGGGGGGGGATGAACACTGAAGCTTTCTTT | CASSYGGGMNTEAFF | . | TRBV6-5 | . | TRBJ1-1
TGTGCCAGCAGCGGAACACAGGGGGCGCGGATGAACACTGAAGCTTTCTTT | CASSGTQGARMNTEAFF | TRBD1 | TRBV5-4 | . | TRBJ1-1
TGTGCCAGTTGGCCAAGCGAAAACAATGAGCAGTTCTTC | CASWPSENNEQFF | . | TRBV2 | many | TRBJ2-1
TGCGCCAGCAGTCCAGGAGGTAGCGGGACCCATCAGTACTTC | CASSPGGSGTHQYF | TRBD2 | TRBV10-1 | once | TRBJ2-4
TGTGCCAGCACCCCCGGTAGGGGAGGAAGGGAAAAACTGTTTTTT | CASTPGRGGREKLFF | . | TRBV12-3/TRBV12-4 | many | TRBJ1-4
TGTGCCAGCAGCGGCCGCGGGGGAGGTGAGGTGGAGACCCAGTACTTC | CASSGRGGGEVETQYF | TRBD2 | TRBV4-2 | few | TRBJ2-5
TGCGCCAGCAGCTTCCAGCCGCCGTCAGGGGCCAACGTCCTGACTTTC | CASSFQPPSGANVLTF | . | TRBV5-1 | few | TRBJ2-6
TGCAGCGTTGATCAGGATCTCTATGGCTACACCTTC | CSVDQDLYGYTF | . | TRBV29-1 | once | TRBJ1-2
TGTGCCACCAGCAGAAAGAGCTCTGGGGCCAACGTCCTGACTTTC | CATSRKSSGANVLTF | . | TRBV15 | once | TRBJ2-6
TGTGCCAGCACAACTACTAAAGATCAGCCCCAGCATTTT | CASTTTKDQPQHF | . | TRBV12-3/TRBV12-4 | once | TRBJ1-5
TGCGCCAGCAGCTTGGGTACAGGGGGCCAAGAGACCCAGTACTTC | CASSLGTGGQETQYF | TRBD1 | TRBV5-1 | . | TRBJ2-5
TGTGCCAGCAGCAACAGAAAAGAGACCCAGTACTTC | CASSNRKETQYF | . | TRBV13 | few | TRBJ2-5
TGTGCCAGTAGTTATTCCGGGAGCCAAAAGACCCAGTACTTC | CASSYSGSQKTQYF | . | TRBV19 | . | TRBJ2-5
TGTGCCAGCTCACCGGGGACAGGGGGAAAACCCCTCCACTTT | CASSPGTGGKPLHF | TRBD1 | TRBV18 | . | TRBJ1-6
TGTGCCAGCACCCCTTACCCCCCACAGGGGGTTACGCAGCCCCAGCATTTT | CASTPYPPQGVTQPQHF | TRBD1 | TRBV6-2/TRBV6-3 | many | TRBJ1-5
TGTGCCAGCAGCCCCCTAGCGGGAGGCCCCGGAGATACGCAGTATTTT | CASSPLAGGPGDTQYF | TRBD2 | TRBV7-2 | many | TRBJ2-3
TGTGCCTGCAGCTTACTAGCGGGGGCCACGGGGCGCGAGCAGTTCTTC | CACSLLAGATGREQFF | TRBD2 | TRBV7-2 | few | TRBJ2-1
TGCAGTGCTAGGAACCCGGGACTAGACAATGAGCAGTTCTTC | CSARNPGLDNEQFF | TRBD2 | TRBV20-1 | few | TRBJ2-1
TGTGCCAGCAGCGCGGGACAGCCAGGCTCCTACGAGCAGTACTTC | CASSAGQPGSYEQYF | . | TRBV2 | . | TRBJ2-7
TGTGCCAGTAGTGTCTTGGAGGGCTGGCTCACTGGAAACACCATATATTTT | CASSVLEGWLTGNTIYF | . | TRBV19 | few | TRBJ1-3
TGTGCCAGCAGGCAGGGTGGGTTCTATGAGCAGTTCTTC | CASRQGGFYEQFF | . | TRBV27 | many | TRBJ2-1
TGTGCCGGCCGGGACCGGGTTAACTATGGCTACACCTTC | CAGRDRVNYGYTF | . | TRBV6-1 | . | TRBJ1-2
TGTGCCAGCAGCCTAGTGGGGACCGGAGATACGCAGTATTTT | CASSLVGTGDTQYF | . | TRBV11-2 | many | TRBJ2-3
TGTGCCATCCAGACAGATCCGGCCTACGAGCAGTACTTC | CAIQTDPAYEQYF | . | TRBV2 | many | TRBJ2-7
TGTGCCATCAGTCCCGGGACAGGGAGAAATTCACCCCTCCACTTT | CAISPGTGRNSPLHF | TRBD1 | TRBV6-2/TRBV6-3 | . | TRBJ1-6
TGCGCCAGCAGCCTATACGGGACAGGGGGCACCTATGGCTACACCTTC | CASSLYGTGGTYGYTF | TRBD1 | TRBV4-1 | . | TRBJ1-2
TGTGCCAGCAGCCCTCGACAGACCGGGGAGCTGTTTTTT | CASSPRQTGELFF | . | TRBV27 | many | TRBJ2-2
TGTGCCAGCAGCTTGGATGACAGGCAAACTTTCTTT | CASSLDDRQTFF | . | TRBV5-4 | many | TRBJ1-1
TGTGCCAGCAGCCCTCTCGGGACCCAAAACATTCAGTACTTC | CASSPLGTQNIQYF | . | TRBV28 | many | TRBJ2-4
TGTGCCAGCAGTTTATCACTAGCGGGGCCCTACGAGCAGTACTTC | CASSLSLAGPYEQYF | TRBD2 | TRBV28 | few | TRBJ2-7
TGCGCCAGCAGCTTGGGCGGGAGCACAGATACGCGGTATTTT | CASSLGGSTDTRYF | TRBD2 | TRBV5-1 | . | TRBJ2-3
TGTGCCAGCAGCCCGAATGCGCGCACTGAAGCTTCCTTT | CASSPNARTEASF | . | TRBV7-3 | few | TRBJ1-1
TGTGCCAGGATGGGGGGACTCTATGGCTACACCTTC | CARMGGLYGYTF | . | TRBV6-4 | many | TRBJ1-2
TGTGCCAGCAGCCAAAGCGGGGAGTACGAGCAGTACTTC | CASSQSGEYEQYF | TRBD2 | TRBV7-2 | . | TRBJ2-7
TGCGCCAGCAGTGAGGGACTAGCGGGATTGGAGACCCAGTACTTC | CASSEGLAGLETQYF | TRBD2 | TRBV10-1 | many | TRBJ2-5
TGTGCCAGCTCACTTGGACGTAATGCCTACAATGAGCAGTTCTTC | CASSLGRNAYNEQFF | . | TRBV18 | . | TRBJ2-1
TGTGCCAGCAGCCAAGGACTAGCGATGACTTACGAGCAGTACTTC | CASSQGLAMTYEQYF | TRBD2 | TRBV4-2 | many | TRBJ2-7
TGTGCCAGCAGGATAACGGGACAGGGGCTTTACTATGGCTACACCTTC | CASRITGQGLYYGYTF | TRBD1 | TRBV28 | many | TRBJ1-2
TGTGCCAGCAGTGGGGGTAGACCCTCCTATAATTCACCCCTCCACTTT | CASSGGRPSYNSPLHF | . | TRBV28 | many | TRBJ1-6
TGTGCCAGCAGCTTATTCGCGGAAGCTAATGAAAAACTGTTTTTT | CASSLFAEANEKLFF | . | TRBV7-9 | many | TRBJ1-4
TGTGCCAGCGCTTCTCCCCGAGGGGCGCCTGGTGAAAAACTGTTTTTT | CASASPRGAPGEKLFF | . | TRBV25-1 | . | TRBJ1-4
TGTGCCTGGACCGGACAGGGGGCGGGCTACACCTTC | CAWTGQGAGYTF | TRBD1 | TRBV30 | . | TRBJ1-2
TGTGCCAGCAGCGTAGCGGGAGTTTGGCCCGATACGCAGTATTTT | CASSVAGVWPDTQYF | . | TRBV9 | . | TRBJ2-3
TGCGCCAGCAGCCAAGAGAATGCCTACGAGCAGTACTTC | CASSQENAYEQYF | . | TRBV4-1 | . | TRBJ2-7
TGTGCCAGCAGCACCTATCGGGGCGGGGCTGCGGATACGCAGTATTTT | CASSTYRGGAADTQYF | . | TRBV11-2 | few | TRBJ2-3
TGCAGTGCTAGGAAGCGGACTAGCGGGAGGGACTACGAGCAGTACTTC | CSARKRTSGRDYEQYF | TRBD2 | TRBV20-1 | many | TRBJ2-7
TGCAGTGCTTACAGGGGAGGCACTGAAGCTTTCTTT | CSAYRGGTEAFF | TRBD1 | TRBV20-1 | . | TRBJ1-1
TGTGCCAGCAGCCCCGGCTTGGTCGAGGGGCAGCCCCAGCATTTT | CASSPGLVEGQPQHF | . | TRBV6-1 | many | TRBJ1-5
TGCGCCAGCAGCAACAGACGGGGACCCCAAGAGACCCAGTACTTC | CASSNRRGPQETQYF | . | TRBV5-1 | few | TRBJ2-5
TGTGCCAGCTTAGGGACAGGGGTTCAGCCCCAGCATTTT | CASLGTGVQPQHF | TRBD1 | TRBV6-1 | few | TRBJ1-5
TGTGCCAGCAGTTTCGAGACGGGAGGCACCGGGGAGCTGTTTTTT | CASSFETGGTGELFF | TRBD2 | TRBV28 | . | TRBJ2-2
TGTGCCAGCAGCTTGGCTGAATCAGGGGCAGATACGCAGTATTTT | CASSLAESGADTQYF | . | TRBV5-1 | many | TRBJ2-3
TGTGCCAGCAGCTTAGTACTGGGATACTCCTACGAGCAGTACTTC | CASSLVLGYSYEQYF | . | TRBV7-9 | few | TRBJ2-7
TGTGCCAGCAGCCCACGCGTGGACGTAACCTACGAGCAGTACTTC | CASSPRVDVTYEQYF | . | TRBV7-2 | many | TRBJ2-7
TGTGCCAGCAGTTCCGGACACTTGAACACTGAAGCTTTCTTT | CASSSGHLNTEAFF | . | TRBV12-3/TRBV12-4 | many | TRBJ1-1
TGTGCCAGCAGCTTGGTAGGGGTCTACTACGAGCAGTACTTC | CASSLVGVYYEQYF | . | TRBV5-1 | many | TRBJ2-7
TGTGCCAGCAGCTTAGAACTTAGCACAGATACGCAGTATTTT | CASSLELSTDTQYF | . | TRBV7-2 | many | TRBJ2-3